The 31 T cell receptor beta chains in this list originate from one sample, sequenced in a study of OX40 agonist ivuxolimab in advanced cancers. Some clones are missing from TCRdb's copy, which holds only in-frame ones; the method was immunoSEQ multiplex PCR. The data hold around 38,000 clones, with approximately 90% observed a single time. Sequencing used CD4+ or CD8+ T cells sorted from blood, obtained in a trial of the OX40 agonist ivuxolimab. The receptors were gathered from an adult with an advanced solid tumor such as melanoma, head and neck, liver or kidney cancer.

This clone was detected once. This chain joins TRBV7-2 and TRBJ2-2; D gene uncertain. Germline CDR1 SGHTA, CDR2 FQGNSA. The CDR3 runs to 14 residues. Trimming shortened V by 3 bases and J by 4 bases, and 9 bases separated the two germline ends. The CDR3 protein is CASSFSATTGELFF. CDR3 nucleotides: TGTGCCAGCAGCTTCTCGGCGACCACCGGGGAGCTGTTTTTT.

The V gene is TRBV29-1, the J gene TRBJ1-1; D remains unclear. The V gene lost 3 bases and the J gene lost 1 base, with 6 bases spanning the gap. The CDR3 has 12 residues. Germline-derived CDR1 and CDR2 are SQVTM and ANQGSEA. The chain's CDR3 is CSVDEGNTEAFF. The CDR3 DNA reads TGCAGCGTTGATGAAGGGAACACTGAAGCTTTCTTT.

For the CDR3, the DNA is TGTGCCAGCAGCCTCCTAGCGGGATCCAACAATGAGCAGTTCTTC. It is translated as CASSLLAGSNNEQFF. The genes are TRBV7-2 and TRBJ2-1; TRBD2 agrees at 9 bases. Per the germline V gene, CDR1 is SGHTA and CDR2 is FQGNSA. After removal of 5 bases from V and 5 bases from J, the junction contained 7 bases not matched to a gene. CDR3 length equals 15 residues.

CDR3 sequence (DNA): TGTGCCTGGAGTGGGGCAGCTTCCTATGGCTACACCTTC. Translation gives CAWSGAASYGYTF. This rearrangement joins TRBV30 to TRBJ1-2; D is unclear. This CDR3 spans 13 amino acids. The V end was cut by 1 base, the J end by 4 bases, with 10 bases between. Germline CDR1 GTSNPN, CDR2 SVGIG (reference sequence).

This clone appeared a few times. The gene calls are TRBV7-8 and TRBJ1-5; D unclear. This CDR3 region has 13 residues. V was shortened by 3 bases and J by 9 bases, with 12 bases between the two germline ends. Germline V gene sequence: CDR1 SGHVS, CDR2 FQNEAQ. The CDR3 sequence is CASSLEGYGPQHF. CDR3 DNA: TGTGCCAGCAGCTTGGAAGGGTATGGGCCCCAGCATTTT. Based on the CDR3 plus reference TRBV7-8 and TRBJ1-5, the full variable domain is GAGVSQSPRYKVAKRGQDVALRCDPISGHVSLFWYQQALGQGPEFLTYFQNEAQLDKSGLPSDRFFAERPEGSVSTLKIQRTQQEDSAVYLCASSLEGYGPQHFGDGTRLSIL.

This chain links TRBV9 with TRBJ2-7; 9 bases line up with TRBD1. CDR1 is SGDLS, CDR2 YYNGEE, per germline. This CDR3 has 16 residues. With V trimmed by 6 bases and J by 1 base, 11 bases remained unmatched. The CDR3 sequence: CASINRGPSKSYEQYV. In DNA, the CDR3 is TGTGCCAGCATAAACAGGGGGCCCTCGAAGTCCTACGAGCAGTACGTC.

V is TRBV7-9 and J is TRBJ2-1; D is uncertain. Germline V gene data show CDR1 as SEHNR and CDR2 as FQNEAQ (reference sequence). V was clipped by 1 base and J by 10 bases, with 11 bases between them. The CDR3 runs 13 residues. CDR3 in amino acids: CASSLGTLREQFF. DNA of the CDR3: TGTGCCAGCAGCTTAGGGACCTTAAGGGAGCAGTTCTTC.

The J gene is TRBJ2-3, the V gene TRBV4-3; TRBD2 might be the D (6 bases). The CDR3 covers 18 residues. V gave up 1 base and J gave up 2 bases, with 19 bases separating them. Germline V gene lookup returns CDR1 LGHNA and CDR2 YSLEER. CDR3 protein: CASSQVATSQTVTDTQYF. The DNA of the CDR3 is TGCGCCAGCAGCCAAGTCGCTACTAGCCAGACCGTCACAGATACGCAGTATTTT.

The J gene is TRBJ1-2, the V gene TRBV6-1; perhaps TRBD1 as D (6 bases). CDR1 is MNHNS and CDR2 is SASEGT in the germline V gene. V lost 4 bases to trimming and J lost 4 bases, with 22 bases between them. CDR3 length equals 17 residues. CDR3 nucleotide sequence: TGTGCCAGCAGTGCCCTGGGAAAGGACAGCTACTTCTATGGCTACACCTTC. It specifies CASSALGKDSYFYGYTF.

The chain has TRBV2 and TRBJ2-3; TRBD2 matches at 9 bases. V was clipped by 8 bases and J by 3 bases; unmatched bases: 6. CDR1 SNHLY and CDR2 FYNNEI come from the germline V gene. There are 14 residues in the CDR3. CDR3 bases: TGTGCCAGCGGATTAGCGGGAGCGACAGATACGCAGTATTTT. It translates to CASGLAGATDTQYF.

The chain recombines TRBV7-9 with TRBJ1-1, with D perhaps TRBD1 (5 bases). The V end lost 5 bases, the J end lost 10 bases, and 17 bases lay between the germline ends. CDR1 SEHNR and CDR2 FQNEAQ come from the germline V gene (reference sequence). This CDR3 is built from 13 residues. The CDR3 region is CASSPEGRAGAFF. The CDR3 DNA reads TGTGCCAGCAGCCCCGAGGGCAGGGCTGGAGCTTTCTTT.

This chain uses TRBV29-1 with TRBJ2-7; 7 bases are shared with TRBD1. Looked up from germline, CDR1 is SQVTM and CDR2 is ANQGSEA. The CDR3 totals 8 residues. The CDR3: CERGPLYV. The CDR3, as DNA: TGCGAAAGGGGGCCCCTGTACGTC.

This clone was counted once. In nucleotides, the CDR3 is TGTGCCAGCAGGGACAGGGGATACAATGAGCAGTTCTTC. Translated, it gives CASRDRGYNEQFF. This chain connects TRBV6-5 to TRBJ2-1; 9 bases line up with TRBD1. There are 13 residues in the CDR3. The trim removed 6 bases at V and 4 bases at J, leaving 1 base unmatched. Germline CDR1 MNHEY, CDR2 SVGAGI.

This sequence joins TRBV5-6 and TRBJ2-2, with D tentatively TRBD2 (5 bases). Trimming removed 4 bases from V and 0 bases from J, with 19 bases in between. The V gene's germline CDR1 is SGHDT and CDR2 YYEEEE. There are 18 residues in the CDR3. CDR3 DNA sequence: TGTGCCAGCAGCCCGAGGGTAGAGCGGACTTCGAACACCGGGGAGCTGTTTTTT. Translating gives CASSPRVERTSNTGELFF.

The V gene is TRBV2, the J gene TRBJ2-1, with 7 bases that match TRBD2. CDR3 length: 15 amino acids. Germline assignment: CDR1 SNHLY and CDR2 FYNNEI. Trimming cost V 1 base and J 5 bases; bases outside gene matches: 5. The CDR3 loop is CASSEGGGIHNEQFF. CDR3 coding DNA: TGTGCCAGCAGTGAAGGGGGGGGGATCCACAATGAGCAGTTCTTC. The entire variable domain, with the rest obtained from reference TRBV2 and TRBJ2-1, is as follows: EPEVTQTPSHQVTQMGQEVILRCVPISNHLYFYWYRQILGQKVEFLVSFYNNEISEKSEIFDDQFSVERPDGSNFTLKIRSTKLEDSAMYFCASSEGGGIHNEQFFGPGTRLTVL.

J is TRBJ1-5 and V is TRBV19; D may be TRBD1 (6 bases). CDR1 and CDR2 (germline): LNHDA, SQIVND (reference sequence). V dropped 8 bases and J dropped 5 bases, with 19 bases sitting between them. The CDR3 has 15 amino acids. The DNA for the CDR3 is TGTGCCAGTGGGAGACAGGTCGATAGGGATCAGCCCCAGCATTTT. Translation gives CASGRQVDRDQPQHF.

The rearrangement joins TRBV25-1 to TRBJ1-1, with TRBD1 identical over 11 bases. Germline trimming cut 4 bases from V and 3 bases from J; bases unmatched to any gene: 1. CDR1 MGHDK and CDR2 SYGVNS come from the germline V gene. The CDR3 length is 14 residues. CDR3 region: CASSGTGGYTEAFF. Here the CDR3 DNA reads TGTGCCAGCAGTGGGACAGGGGGCTACACTGAAGCTTTCTTT.

This rearrangement joins TRBV7-9 to TRBJ2-1, with D perhaps TRBD2 (5 bases). The CDR3 runs 14 residues. Looked up from germline, CDR1 is SEHNR and CDR2 is FQNEAQ (reference sequence). V was pared by 11 bases and J by 0 bases, with 14 bases between. The CDR3 protein is CAQSAVVSYNEQFF. In nucleotides, the CDR3 is TGTGCCCAGTCAGCGGTCGTCTCCTACAATGAGCAGTTCTTC.

The CDR3 DNA follows: TGTGCCAGCAGCTTGACTTGGGGGACTGAAGCTTTCTTT. The encoded protein is CASSLTWGTEAFF. The chain couples TRBV5-6 to TRBJ1-1, with D tentatively TRBD1 (5 bases). V lost 1 base and J 5 bases, leaving 9 bases between the germline ends. This CDR3 has 13 amino acids. Germline assignment: CDR1 SGHDT and CDR2 YYEEEE.

This chain joins TRBV5-1 and TRBJ2-1; D remains unclear. The CDR3 is 16 amino acids. V lost 3 bases to trimming and J lost 6 bases, with 19 bases between them. CDR1 SGHRS and CDR2 YFSETQ come from the germline V gene. CDR3 in amino acids: CASSWGAGWRGNEQFF. The CDR3 DNA is TGCGCCAGCAGCTGGGGTGCAGGCTGGAGAGGCAATGAGCAGTTCTTC.

The rearrangement links TRBV5-1 to TRBJ2-1; maybe TRBD2 (5 bases). Germline values: CDR1 SGHRS, CDR2 YFSETQ. The CDR3 covers 16 residues. The V end lost 2 bases, the J end lost 10 bases, and 22 bases lay between the germline ends. The chain's CDR3 is CASSFVYGLLTWEQFF. Written as DNA, the CDR3 is TGCGCCAGCAGCTTCGTTTACGGACTTCTGACTTGGGAGCAGTTCTTC.

The V and J genes are TRBV9 and TRBJ2-4; TRBD1 agrees at 7 bases. After removal of 4 bases from V and 12 bases from J, the junction contained 13 bases not matched to a gene. The CDR3 sequence is 14 residues long. Per germline, CDR1 SGDLS and CDR2 YYNGEE. CDR3 loop: CASSKGQTLEDQYF. The DNA of the CDR3 is TGTGCCAGCAGCAAGGGACAGACCCTAGAGGATCAGTACTTC. Together with reference TRBV9 and TRBJ2-4, the CDR3 gives the full variable domain: DSGVTQTPKHLITATGQRVTLRCSPRSGDLSVYWYQQSLDQGLQFLIQYYNGEERAKGNILERFSAQQFPDLHSELNLSSLELGDSALYFCASSKGQTLEDQYFGAGTRLSVL.

The CDR3 here is CASGQLGGYTF. CDR3 nucleotides: TGTGCCTCGGGACAGCTTGGTGGCTACACCTTC. The chain combines TRBV30 with TRBJ1-2, with 7 positions matching TRBD1. This CDR3 region has 11 residues. Trimming took 7 bases from V and 7 from J; bases not matched to a gene: 6. The germline V gene encodes CDR1 GTSNPN and CDR2 SVGIG (reference sequence).

The chain carries TRBV19 and TRBJ2-7; D possibly corresponds to TRBD2 (7 bases). Trimming pared 2 bases from V and 5 bases from J, leaving 10 bases between. The CDR3 totals 13 residues. CDR1 and CDR2 (germline): LNHDA, SQIVND (reference sequence). The CDR3 region has the DNA TGTGCCAGTAGTATAAAAGGGGGGGACGAGCAGTACGTC. Residues: CASSIKGGDEQYV.

The chain couples TRBV10-3 to TRBJ1-2; D uncertain. Germline values: CDR1 ENHRY, CDR2 SYGVKD. V gave up 3 bases and J gave up 7 bases, with 21 bases separating them. This CDR3 region has 16 residues. The chain's CDR3 is CAISEGTALSGSGYTF. The DNA for the CDR3 is TGTGCCATCAGTGAAGGAACCGCACTTTCCGGCTCTGGCTACACCTTC.

V gene TRBV6-6 combines with J gene TRBJ1-1; tentative D call: TRBD1 (5 bases). Germline V gene lookup returns CDR1 MNHNY and CDR2 SVGAGI (reference sequence). Trimming stripped 5 bases from V and 3 bases from J, with 13 bases between. This CDR3 is built from 14 residues. CDR3 region: CASSGTGRDTEAFF. Here the CDR3 DNA reads TGTGCCAGCAGTGGGACGGGACGGGACACTGAAGCTTTCTTT.

The V gene is TRBV28, the J gene TRBJ1-6; D is unresolved. CDR1 is MDHEN and CDR2 is SYDVKM in the germline V gene. Trimming cost V 3 bases and J 5 bases, with 14 bases left between them. The CDR3 sequence is 16 residues long. CDR3 in DNA: TGTGCCAGCAGTTTTACGATTGGGGTAAATAATTCACCCCTCCACTTT. The encoded protein is CASSFTIGVNNSPLHF.

The chain joins TRBV5-1 to TRBJ1-4; D might be TRBD1 (5 bases). This CDR3 region has 15 residues. Germline V gene sequence: CDR1 SGHRS, CDR2 YFSETQ. Trimming took 4 bases from V and 7 from J, leaving 17 bases between them. CDR3 residues: CASSPQGLLGEKLFF. The CDR3 DNA follows: TGCGCCAGCAGCCCCCAGGGCCTACTAGGTGAAAAACTGTTTTTT.

V usage is TRBV13 and J usage is TRBJ2-7; D ambiguous. Trimming left V 0 bases short and J 6 bases short, with 9 bases between. The CDR3 totals 13 residues. Germline CDR1 PRHDT, CDR2 FYEKMQ (reference sequence). The CDR3 DNA is TGTGCCAGCAGCTTAGGCGTGGTAGGCGAGCAGTACTTC. This gives the protein CASSLGVVGEQYF.

V is TRBV30 and J is TRBJ2-7, with TRBD1 as a possible D gene (5 bases). This CDR3 has 14 amino acids. Trimming pared 0 bases from V and 2 bases from J, leaving 11 bases between. The germline V gene encodes CDR1 GTSNPN and CDR2 SVGIG (reference sequence). The CDR3 sequence: CAWSVGDRTYEQYF. The CDR3 bases are TGTGCCTGGAGTGTAGGGGATAGGACCTACGAGCAGTACTTC.

The chain uses TRBV29-1 and TRBJ1-1, with a weak D call TRBD1 (5 bases). V was clipped by 5 bases and J by 7 bases, with 20 bases between them. CDR1 SQVTM and CDR2 ANQGSEA come from the germline V gene. The CDR3 is 14 amino acids. The CDR3, as DNA: TGCAGCGTTAGGAAAGGCGGGGCGGGCGATGAAGCTTTCTTT. It translates to CSVRKGGAGDEAFF.